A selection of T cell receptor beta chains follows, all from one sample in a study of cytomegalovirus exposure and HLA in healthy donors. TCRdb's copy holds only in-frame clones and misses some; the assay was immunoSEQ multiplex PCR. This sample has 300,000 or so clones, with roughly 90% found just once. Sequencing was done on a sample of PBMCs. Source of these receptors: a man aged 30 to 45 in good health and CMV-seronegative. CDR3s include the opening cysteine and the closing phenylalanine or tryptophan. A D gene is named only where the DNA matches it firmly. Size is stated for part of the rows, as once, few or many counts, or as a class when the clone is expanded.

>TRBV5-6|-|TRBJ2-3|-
CASSRLYTQYF
TGTGCCAGCAGCCGTTTATATACGCAGTATTTT
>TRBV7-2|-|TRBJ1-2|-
CASSPDSGRGYTF
TGTGCCAGCAGCCCGGACAGCGGCCGAGGCTACACCTTC
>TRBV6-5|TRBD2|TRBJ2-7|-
CASSYGTSGTYEQYF
TGTGCCAGCAGTTACGGGACTAGCGGAACCTACGAGCAGTACTTC
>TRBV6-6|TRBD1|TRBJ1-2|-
CASSYSLQGAIYGYTF
TGTGCCAGCAGCTATAGCCTGCAGGGGGCTATCTATGGCTACACCTTC
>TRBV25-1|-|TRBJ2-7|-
CASSDLRGQIYEQYF
TGTGCCAGCAGTGATCTCCGTGGACAGATCTACGAGCAGTACTTC
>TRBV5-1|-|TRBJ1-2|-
CASRGGGYTF
TGCGCCAGCAGGGGGGGTGGCTACACCTTC
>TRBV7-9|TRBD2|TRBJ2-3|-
CASSSQRGPITDTQYF
TGTGCCAGCAGCTCGCAGCGGGGGCCAATCACAGATACGCAGTATTTT
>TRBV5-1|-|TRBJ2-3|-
CASSSELVQYF
TGCGCCAGCAGCTCCGAGCTTGTTCAATATTTT
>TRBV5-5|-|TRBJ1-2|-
CASSLVLIRADYGYTF
TGTGCCAGCAGCTTGGTTCTAATTAGAGCGGACTATGGCTACACCTTC
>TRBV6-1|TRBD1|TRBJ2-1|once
CASPPDRGYNEQFF
TGTGCCAGCCCGCCGGACAGGGGTTACAATGAGCAGTTCTTC
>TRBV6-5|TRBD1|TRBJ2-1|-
CASSPRGYDLGEQFF
TGTGCCAGCAGTCCCAGGGGGTATGATTTGGGTGAGCAGTTCTTC
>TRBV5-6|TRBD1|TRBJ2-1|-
CASSLGQGLIYEQFF
TGTGCCAGCAGCTTGGGACAGGGGTTAATATATGAGCAGTTCTTC
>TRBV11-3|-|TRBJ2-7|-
CASSLAPAYEQYF
TGTGCCAGCAGCTTAGCCCCGGCCTACGAGCAGTACTTC
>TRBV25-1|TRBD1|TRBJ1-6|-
CASRKTGADSPLHF
TGTGCCAGCAGGAAGACAGGGGCTGATTCACCCCTCCACTTT
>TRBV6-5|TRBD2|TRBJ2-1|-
CASRPSGGRYNEQFF
TGTGCCAGCAGACCTAGCGGGGGGCGGTACAATGAGCAGTTCTTC